The entry below gives a single T cell receptor (beta chain) sequence along with its context. The antigen remains undetermined. Compared with germline, one end of the junction differs, possibly owing to a read error. The sample belongs to a study of cytomegalovirus exposure and HLA in healthy donors. Overall study context: Out of about 170 million T cells, an earlier analysis found roughly 100 million unique TCR beta sequences in total.

PCR employed 60 Vbeta and 13 Jbeta primers. Assay used: immunoSEQ multiplex PCR; TCRdb lists only in-frame clones, some missing. This sample yields 170,000 or so clones, of which over 65% are seen a single time; more than 3.5% belongs to the top ten. Regarding the study as a whole: A prior analysis recorded that most TCR beta V segments were productive about 87% or about 30% of the time. Information on immune exposure was restricted to one variable (CMV serostatus).

Germline V gene sequence: CDR1 MNHEY, CDR2 SVGAGI. This CDR3 is 15 amino acids long. The chain carries TRBV6-5 and TRBJ1-4, with TRBD1 matching over 9 bases. This clonotype was obtained from a woman aged 55-75 years in good health and CMV-seropositive. Input material: PBMCs. The CDR3 DNA sequence: TGTGTCAGCAGCCGACGGACAGGGGAAAATGAAAAACTGTTTTTT. This encodes CVSSRRTGENEKLFF.